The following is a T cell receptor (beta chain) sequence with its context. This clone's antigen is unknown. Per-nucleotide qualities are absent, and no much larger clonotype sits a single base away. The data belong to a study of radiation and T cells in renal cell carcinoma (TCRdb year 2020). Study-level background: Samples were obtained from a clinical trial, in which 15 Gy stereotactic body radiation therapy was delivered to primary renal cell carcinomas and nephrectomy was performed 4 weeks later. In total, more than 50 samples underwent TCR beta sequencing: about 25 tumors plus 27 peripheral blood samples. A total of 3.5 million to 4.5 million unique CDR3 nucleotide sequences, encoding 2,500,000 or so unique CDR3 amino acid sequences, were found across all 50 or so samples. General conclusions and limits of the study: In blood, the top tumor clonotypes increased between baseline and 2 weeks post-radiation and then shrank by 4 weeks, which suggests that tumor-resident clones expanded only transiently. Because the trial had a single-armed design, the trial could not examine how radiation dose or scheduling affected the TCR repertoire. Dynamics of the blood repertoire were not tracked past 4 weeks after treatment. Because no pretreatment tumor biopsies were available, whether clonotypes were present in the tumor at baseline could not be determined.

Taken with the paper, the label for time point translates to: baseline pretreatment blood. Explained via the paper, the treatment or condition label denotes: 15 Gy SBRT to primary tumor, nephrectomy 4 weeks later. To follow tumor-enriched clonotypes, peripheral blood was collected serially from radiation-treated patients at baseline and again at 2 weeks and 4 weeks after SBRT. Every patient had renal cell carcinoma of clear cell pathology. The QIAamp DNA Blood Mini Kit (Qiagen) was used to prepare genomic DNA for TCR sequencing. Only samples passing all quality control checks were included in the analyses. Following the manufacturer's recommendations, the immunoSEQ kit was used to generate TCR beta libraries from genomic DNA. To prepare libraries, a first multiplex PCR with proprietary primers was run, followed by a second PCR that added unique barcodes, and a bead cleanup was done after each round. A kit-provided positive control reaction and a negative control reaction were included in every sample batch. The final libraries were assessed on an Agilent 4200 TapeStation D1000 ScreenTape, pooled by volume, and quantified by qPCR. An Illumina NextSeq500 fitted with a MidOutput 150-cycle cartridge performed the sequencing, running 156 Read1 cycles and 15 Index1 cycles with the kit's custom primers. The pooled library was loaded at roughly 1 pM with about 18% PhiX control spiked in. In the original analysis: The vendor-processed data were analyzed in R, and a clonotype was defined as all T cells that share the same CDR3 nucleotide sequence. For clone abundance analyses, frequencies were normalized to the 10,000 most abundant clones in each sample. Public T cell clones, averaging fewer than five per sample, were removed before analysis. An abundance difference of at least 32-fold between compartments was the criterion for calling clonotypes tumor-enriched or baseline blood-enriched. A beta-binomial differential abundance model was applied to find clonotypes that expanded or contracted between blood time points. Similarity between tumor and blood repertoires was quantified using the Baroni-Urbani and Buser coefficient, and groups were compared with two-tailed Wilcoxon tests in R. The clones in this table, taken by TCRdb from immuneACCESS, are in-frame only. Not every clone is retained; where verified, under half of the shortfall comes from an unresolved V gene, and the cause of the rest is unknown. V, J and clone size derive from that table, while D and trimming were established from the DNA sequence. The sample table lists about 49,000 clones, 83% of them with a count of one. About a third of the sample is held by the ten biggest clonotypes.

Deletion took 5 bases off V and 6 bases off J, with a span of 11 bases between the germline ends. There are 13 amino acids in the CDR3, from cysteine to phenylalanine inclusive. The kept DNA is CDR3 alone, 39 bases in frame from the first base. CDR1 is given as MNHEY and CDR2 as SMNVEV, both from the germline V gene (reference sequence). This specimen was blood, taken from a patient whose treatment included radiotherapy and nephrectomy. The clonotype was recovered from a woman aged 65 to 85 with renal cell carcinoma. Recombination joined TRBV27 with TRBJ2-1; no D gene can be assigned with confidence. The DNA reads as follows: TGTGCCAGCAGTATCGGTCTCTTCAATGAGCAGTTCTTC. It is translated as CASSIGLFNEQFF.